This section outlines one TCR beta chain sequence together with its context. This table comes from immunoSEQ multiplex PCR, and its TCRdb copy is limited to in-frame clones, with some not included. Altogether hundreds of thousands of clones are present, about 85% being singletons, with the ten largest covering about 3.3%. The data stem from a study of Ad26.COV2.S vaccination and SARS-CoV-2 variants. Treatment indicated: roughly 19 received Ad26.COV2.S at low or high dose, single or two shots; 5 received placebo; per-sample allocation not given. Sample collection was performed on day 63 after the first vaccine or placebo injection. This TCR came from a person aged 18-65 years who received the Ad26.COV2.S COVID-19 vaccine or a placebo. The specimen comprised peripheral blood, sampled in a trial of Ad26.COV2.S vaccine versus placebo.

CDR3 nucleotide sequence: TGCGCCAGCAGAATAGCGGGGGGAAACACCGGGGAGCTGTTTTTT. Its translation is CASRIAGGNTGELFF. The chain recombines TRBV4-1 with TRBJ2-2; 10 bases are shared with TRBD2. The V gene end was trimmed by 6 bases and the J gene end by 2 bases; junction bases not matched to a gene: 3. This CDR3 spans 15 amino acids. Per the germline V gene, CDR1 is MGHRA and CDR2 is YSYEKL.